This entry concerns a single T cell receptor beta chain. This clone was seen more than once but under ten times. The antigen this receptor binds is unknown. No qualities accompany the bases; no much larger clone lies one base away. This record comes from a study of beta chain features in type 1 diabetes (dated by TCRdb to the late 2010s). Regarding the study in general: Mean age, gender distribution, total cell number and subset yield were not different between patients and healthy donors. In the study, TCRB repertoires of sorted circulating CD4+ T cell subsets from recently diagnosed type 1 diabetes patients were compared with those of matched healthy donors. A total of roughly 100 million sorted cells were examined across all samples, and a strong correlation was observed between cell number per subset and RNA yield. Whereas all 28 donors provided naive and central memory subsets, regulatory and stem cell-like memory subsets were isolated from just 8 patients and roughly 8 healthy donors. Study-wide findings and limitations: Sequencing cDNA rather than genomic DNA could over-represent highly expressing activated cells, although activation and CD3 levels did not differ between groups. PCR may preferentially amplify shorter templates, but because patient and control samples were amplified and corrected together, any resulting skew would affect both groups equally. A moderate but significant shortening of TCRB CDR3 length was observed in type 1 diabetes patients in all four CD4+ subsets. Because the HLA sub-analyses included only small numbers of individuals, any influence of HLA type on TCRB rearrangement was left unresolved. Fewer insertions and more nucleotide deletions at VDJ recombination sites were observed in patients with type 1 diabetes, implying thymic rearrangement abnormalities. Naive, central memory and regulatory TCRB repertoires appeared more similar among patients than among healthy donors.

The High Capacity cDNA Reverse Transcription Kit was used to reverse transcribe all of the isolated RNA, meaning that expressed TCRB transcripts were what got sequenced. Deep immunoSEQ sequencing was performed on naive, central memory and regulatory T cell samples, with an average of about 3.6 million total reads per sample. After sorted cells were lysed in RLT buffer, RNA was extracted with DNase-treated RNeasy Micro or Mini kits, with the choice depending on cell number. To prevent cross-contamination, every cell subset was processed on its own, while patient and healthy donor samples were processed together. Using the immunoSEQ multiplex PCR, TCRB sequences were amplified from cDNA into 87-bp fragments spanning the CDR3 region. The amplicons were sequenced using the Illumina HiSeq platform. Regarding the original processing steps: PCR bias was computationally corrected using synthetic template baselines, reads within Hamming distance 2 were collapsed, and singletons that could not be merged were discarded. Reads were aligned against IMGT so that V, D and J genes, CDR3 length and insertions or deletions at six rearrangement sites could be assigned. Within each subset, clonotype counts were normalized to sorted cell number, and only after that were true diversity and Gini coefficients computed with the tcR R package. The overlap coefficient, calculated on TCRB nucleotide sequences, was used to quantify repertoire sharing. Out-of-frame TCRB sequences from naive cells were analyzed to stand in for the pre-selection repertoire. Held by TCRdb, this immuneACCESS table contains in-frame sequences only and omits some clones. Under half of the omission traces to an unresolved V gene where checked; the cause of the rest is unknown. V and J calls and clone size are copied from that table; D and trimming were computed from the DNA. The sample table records around 300,000 clones; approximately 9.9% of these occur just once. Under 0.02% of the sample is held by the ten biggest clonotypes.

Each donor gave one peripheral blood draw, about 110 mL on average, collected into heparinised tubes. Using a panel that included CD45RO, CCR7, CD25, CD127, CD95 and CD27, naive, central memory, regulatory and stem cell-like memory CD4+ T cells were sorted on a BD FACSAria II. All sorted populations exceeded 98% purity. PBMCs were isolated right away by Lymphoprep density gradient centrifugation and were stained directly, without culture. So that batch effects would be minimized, each experiment stained and sorted samples in pairs, pairing one healthy donor with one patient. From the germline V gene, CDR1 is SGHTA and CDR2 is FQGNSA. V loses 1 base of germline sequence and J loses 2 bases, and the interval between the two ends is 15 bases. The CDR3 spans 16 residues, from the cysteine through the phenylalanine. Only the CDR3 part of the read is kept: 48 bases, read in frame from the first base.

The chain joins TRBV7-2 to TRBJ2-7, with TRBD2 perhaps the D gene, on 6 matching bases. The receptor's source is a woman in her twenties or thirties in good health. Source material: naive CD4+ T cells from blood. The cell subset or site label of this sample denotes: true naive CD4+ T cells. The CDR3 region: CASSLDGGGSPYEQYF. Here is the DNA: TGTGCCAGCAGCTTAGACGGGGGTGGGAGCCCCTACGAGCAGTACTTC.